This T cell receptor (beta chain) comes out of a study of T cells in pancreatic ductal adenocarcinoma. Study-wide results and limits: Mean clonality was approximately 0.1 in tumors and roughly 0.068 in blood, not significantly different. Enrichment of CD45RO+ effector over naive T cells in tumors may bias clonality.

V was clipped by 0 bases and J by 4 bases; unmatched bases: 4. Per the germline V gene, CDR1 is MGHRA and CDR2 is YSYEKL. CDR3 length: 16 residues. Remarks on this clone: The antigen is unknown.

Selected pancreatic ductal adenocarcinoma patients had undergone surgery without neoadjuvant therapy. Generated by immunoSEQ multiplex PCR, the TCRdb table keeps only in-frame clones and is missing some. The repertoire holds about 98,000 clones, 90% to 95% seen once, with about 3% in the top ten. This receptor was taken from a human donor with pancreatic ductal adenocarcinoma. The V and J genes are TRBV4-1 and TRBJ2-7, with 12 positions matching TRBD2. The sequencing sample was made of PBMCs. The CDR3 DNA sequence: TGCGCCAGCAGCCAAGAGCCTAGCGGGAGGGCGTACGAGCAGTACTTC. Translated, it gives CASSQEPSGRAYEQYF.